These 3 T cell receptor beta chains were all obtained from the same sample, sequenced in a study of T cell responses to AZD1222 COVID-19 vaccine. Profiling relied on immunoSEQ multiplex PCR, and the TCRdb table lists in-frame clones only, not all of them. The sample shows about 35,000 clones, 86% of them seen only once. The sequencing used peripheral blood, collected 28 days after the second AZD1222 dose. The receptor set was obtained from an adult who received the AZD1222 COVID-19 vaccine.

The rearrangement joins TRBV5-1 to TRBJ1-1; 9 nucleotides agree with TRBD1. V lost 4 bases, J lost 0 bases, and 1 base stayed unmatched. CDR1 and CDR2 (germline): SGHRS, YFSETQ. CDR3 length: 14 residues. CDR3 residues: CASSGQGLNTEAFF. The DNA for the CDR3 is TGCGCCAGCAGCGGACAGGGGCTGAACACTGAAGCTTTCTTT.

The V gene is TRBV3-1 (or the pseudogene TRBV3-2), the J gene TRBJ2-4, with D perhaps matching TRBD1 (6 bases). The CDR3 spans 14 residues. Germline V gene sequence: CDR1 LGHDT, CDR2 YNNKEL (reference sequence). Trimming removed 4 bases from V and 7 bases from J, with 14 bases in between. The CDR3 DNA follows: TGTGCCAGCAGCCTCGCGTCAACAGGGAACATTCAGTACTTC. Translated: CASSLASTGNIQYF.

CDR3: CASSDTGGDEKLFF. CDR3 in DNA: TGTGCCAGCAGCGACACAGGGGGGGATGAAAAACTGTTTTTT. The V and J genes are TRBV5-6 and TRBJ1-4; TRBD1 matches 8 bases. Germline V gene data show CDR1 as SGHDT and CDR2 as YYEEEE. Trimming at V came to 4 bases and at J to 6 bases, leaving 5 bases not matched to a gene. This CDR3 comprises 14 residues. The variable domain in full, completed from reference TRBV5-6 and TRBJ1-4, reads DAGVTQSPTHLIKTRGQQVTLRCSPKSGHDTVSWYQQALGQGPQFIFQYYEEEERQRGNFPDRFSGHQFPNYSSELNVNALLLGDSALYLCASSDTGGDEKLFFGSGTQLSVL.